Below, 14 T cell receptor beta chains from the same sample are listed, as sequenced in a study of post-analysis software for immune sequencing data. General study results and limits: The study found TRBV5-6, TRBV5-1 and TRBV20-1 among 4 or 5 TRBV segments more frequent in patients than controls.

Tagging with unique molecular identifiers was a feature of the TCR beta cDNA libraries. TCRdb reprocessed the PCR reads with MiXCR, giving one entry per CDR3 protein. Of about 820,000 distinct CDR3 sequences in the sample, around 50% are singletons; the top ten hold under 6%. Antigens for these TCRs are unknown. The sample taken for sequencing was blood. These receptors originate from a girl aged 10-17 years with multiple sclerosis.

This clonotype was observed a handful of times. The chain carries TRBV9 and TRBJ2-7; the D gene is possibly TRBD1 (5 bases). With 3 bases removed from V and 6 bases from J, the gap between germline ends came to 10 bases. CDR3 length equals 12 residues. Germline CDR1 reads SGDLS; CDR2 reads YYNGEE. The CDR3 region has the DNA TGTGCCAGCAGCGGACGACAGTCCGAGCAGTACTTC. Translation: CASSGRQSEQYF.

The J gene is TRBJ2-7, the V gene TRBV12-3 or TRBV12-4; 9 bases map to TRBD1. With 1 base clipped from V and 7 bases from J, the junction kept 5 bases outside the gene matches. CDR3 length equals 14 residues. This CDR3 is CASSLGTGVGEQYF. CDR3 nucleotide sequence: TGTGCCAGCAGTTTAGGGACAGGGGTGGGGGAGCAGTACTTC.

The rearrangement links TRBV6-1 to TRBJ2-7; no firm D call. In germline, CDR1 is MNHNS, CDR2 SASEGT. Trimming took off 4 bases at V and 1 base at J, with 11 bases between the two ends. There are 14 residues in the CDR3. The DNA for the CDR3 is TGTGCCAGCAGTGTGTCAGAGGTATCCTACGAGCAGTACTTC. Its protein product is CASSVSEVSYEQYF.

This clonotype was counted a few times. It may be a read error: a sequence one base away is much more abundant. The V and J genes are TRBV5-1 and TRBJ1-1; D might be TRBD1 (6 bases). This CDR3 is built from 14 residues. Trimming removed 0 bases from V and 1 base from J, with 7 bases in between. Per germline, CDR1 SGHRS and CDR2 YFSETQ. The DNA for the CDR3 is TGCGCCAGCAGCTTGGAACAGGGGAACACTGAAGCTTTCTTT. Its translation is CASSLEQGNTEAFF.

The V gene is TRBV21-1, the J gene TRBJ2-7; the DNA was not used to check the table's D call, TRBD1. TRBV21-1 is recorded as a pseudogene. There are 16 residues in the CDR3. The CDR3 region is CASSKPQGSPSNEQYF. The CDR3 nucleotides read TGTGCCAGCAGCAAACCACAGGGAAGTCCCTCCAACGAGCAGTACTTC.

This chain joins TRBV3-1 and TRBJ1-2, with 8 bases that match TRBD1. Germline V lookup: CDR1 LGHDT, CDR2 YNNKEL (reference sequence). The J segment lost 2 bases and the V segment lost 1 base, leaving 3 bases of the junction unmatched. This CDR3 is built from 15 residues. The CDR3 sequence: CASSQGTGSNYGYTF. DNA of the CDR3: TGTGCCAGCAGCCAAGGGACAGGGTCCAACTATGGCTACACCTTC.

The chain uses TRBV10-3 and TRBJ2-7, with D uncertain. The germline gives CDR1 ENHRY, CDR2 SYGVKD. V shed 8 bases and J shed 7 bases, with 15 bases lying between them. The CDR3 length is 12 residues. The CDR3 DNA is TGTGCCATCCAAAAACCGGATGGGGAGCAGTACTTC. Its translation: CAIQKPDGEQYF.

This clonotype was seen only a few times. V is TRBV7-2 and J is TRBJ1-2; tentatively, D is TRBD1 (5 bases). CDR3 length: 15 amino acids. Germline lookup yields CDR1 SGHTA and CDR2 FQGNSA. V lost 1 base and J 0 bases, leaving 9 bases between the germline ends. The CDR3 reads CASSLERTPNYGYTF. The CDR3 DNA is TGTGCCAGCAGCTTAGAGAGGACACCTAACTATGGCTACACCTTC. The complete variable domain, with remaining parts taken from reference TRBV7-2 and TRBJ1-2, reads GAGVSQSPSNKVTEKGKDVELRCDPISGHTALYWYRQSLGQGLEFLIYFQGNSAPDKSGLPSDRFSAERTGGSVSTLTIQRTQQEDSAVYLCASSLERTPNYGYTFGSGTRLTVV.

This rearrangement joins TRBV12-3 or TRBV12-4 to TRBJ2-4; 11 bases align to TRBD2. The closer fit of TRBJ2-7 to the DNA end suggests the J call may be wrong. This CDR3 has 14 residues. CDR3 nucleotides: TGTGCCAGCAGGACTAGCGGGAAAAACTACGAGCAGTACTTC. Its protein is CASRTSGKNYEQYF.

DNA for the CDR3: TGCGCCAGCAGCCCAAATACAGGGGACGAGCAGTACTTC. This translates into CASSPNTGDEQYF. The gene calls are TRBV5-1 and TRBJ2-5, with 7 bases identical to TRBD1. The J call may be incorrect, as the DNA end agrees better with TRBJ2-7. CDR1 is SGHRS and CDR2 is YFSETQ in the germline V gene. The CDR3 totals 13 residues.

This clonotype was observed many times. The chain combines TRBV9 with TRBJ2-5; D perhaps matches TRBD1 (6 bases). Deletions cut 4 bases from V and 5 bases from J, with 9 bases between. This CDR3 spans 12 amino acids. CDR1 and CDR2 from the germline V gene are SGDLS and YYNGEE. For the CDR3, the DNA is TGTGCCAGCAGCCCCCAGGGGGAGACCCAGTACTTC. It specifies CASSPQGETQYF.

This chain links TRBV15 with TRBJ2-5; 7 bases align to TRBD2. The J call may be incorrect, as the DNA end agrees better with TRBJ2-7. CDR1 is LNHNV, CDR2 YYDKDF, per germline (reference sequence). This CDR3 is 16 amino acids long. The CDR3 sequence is CATSAPVSGASYEQYF. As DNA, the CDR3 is TGTGCCACCAGCGCACCTGTCAGCGGGGCCTCCTACGAGCAGTACTTC.

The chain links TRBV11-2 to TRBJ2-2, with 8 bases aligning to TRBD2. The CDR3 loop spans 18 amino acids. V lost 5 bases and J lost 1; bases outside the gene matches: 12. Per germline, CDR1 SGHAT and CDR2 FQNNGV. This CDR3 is CASSPLRVAGGNTGELFF. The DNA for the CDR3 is TGTGCCAGCAGCCCCCTTCGGGTTGCGGGGGGGAACACCGGGGAGCTGTTTTTT.

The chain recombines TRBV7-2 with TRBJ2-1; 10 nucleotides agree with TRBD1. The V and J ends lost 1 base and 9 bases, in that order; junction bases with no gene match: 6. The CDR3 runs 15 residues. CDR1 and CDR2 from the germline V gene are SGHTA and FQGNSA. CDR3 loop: CASSLEGQGFGEQFF. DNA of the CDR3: TGTGCCAGCAGCTTAGAGGGACAGGGGTTCGGTGAGCAGTTCTTC. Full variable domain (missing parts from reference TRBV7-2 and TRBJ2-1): GAGVSQSPSNKVTEKGKDVELRCDPISGHTALYWYRQSLGQGLEFLIYFQGNSAPDKSGLPSDRFSAERTGGSVSTLTIQRTQQEDSAVYLCASSLEGQGFGEQFFGPGTRLTVL.